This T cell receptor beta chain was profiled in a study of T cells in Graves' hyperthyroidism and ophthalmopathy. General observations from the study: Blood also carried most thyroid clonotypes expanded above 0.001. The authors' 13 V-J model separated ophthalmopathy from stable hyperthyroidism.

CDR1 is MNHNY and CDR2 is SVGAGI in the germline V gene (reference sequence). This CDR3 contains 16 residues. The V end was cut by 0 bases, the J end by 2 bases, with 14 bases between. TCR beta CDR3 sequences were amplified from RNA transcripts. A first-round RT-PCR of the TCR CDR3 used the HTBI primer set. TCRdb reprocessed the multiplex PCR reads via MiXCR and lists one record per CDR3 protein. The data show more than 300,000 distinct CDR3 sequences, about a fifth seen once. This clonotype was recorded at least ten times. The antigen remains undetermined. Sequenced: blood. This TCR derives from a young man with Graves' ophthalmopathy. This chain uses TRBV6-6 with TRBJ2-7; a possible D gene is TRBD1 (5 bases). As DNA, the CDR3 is TGTGCCAGCAGTTACTCGGTGCAGGGCGACCCCTACGAGCAGTACTTC. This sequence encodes CASSYSVQGDPYEQYF.